This T cell receptor (beta chain) was sequenced for a study of T cell responses to AZD1222 COVID-19 vaccine. Overall study results and limits: Seropositive status at baseline applied to only a handful of AZD1222 recipients.

Comments on this clone: The antigen remains unidentified.

Produced via immunoSEQ multiplex PCR; TCRdb's table is partial and in-frame only. The sample lists roughly 150,000 clones, almost 95% occurring once. This clonotype originated in an adult who received the AZD1222 COVID-19 vaccine. Sequences were derived from peripheral blood, sampled 28 days after the second AZD1222 dose.

The CDR3: CASSVGTSGADEQFF. The CDR3 DNA is TGTGCCAGCAGCGTCGGGACTAGCGGGGCCGATGAGCAGTTCTTC. V is TRBV9 and J is TRBJ2-1; TRBD2 matches at 13 bases. Germline loops: CDR1 SGDLS, CDR2 YYNGEE. The CDR3 is made up of 15 amino acids. The J segment lost 8 bases and the V segment lost 2 bases, leaving 4 bases of the junction unmatched.